This is a list of T cell receptor beta chains from one sample in a study of cytomegalovirus exposure and HLA in healthy donors. Clones were sequenced by immunoSEQ multiplex PCR, and TCRdb holds only the in-frame ones, with some missing. The sample lists approximately 150,000 clones, 77% seen once, with approximately 1.5% in the top ten. The material sequenced was PBMCs. These receptors all come from a woman aged 25 to 39 in good health and CMV-seropositive. Each CDR3 is given with its conserved first and last residue.

J gene,V gene,CDR3 protein
TRBJ2-7,TRBV27,CASPNRTGTSGRNYEQYF
TRBJ1-5,TRBV7-2,CASSSQGANQPQHF
TRBJ1-2,TRBV30,CACNAEAGYGYTF
TRBJ2-7,TRBV5-5,CASSSGTGTWYF
TRBJ1-5,TRBV27,CASSWRQGHQPQHF
TRBJ1-5,TRBV28,CASSLVGRDAQPQHF
TRBJ1-1,TRBV6-6,CASSYLQRQDTEAFF
TRBJ2-1,TRBV6-5,CASSRAGWQFF
TRBJ2-5,TRBV7-9,CASSLEGQPQETQYF
TRBJ1-2,TRBV28,CASSSEPFYGYTF
TRBJ1-2,TRBV11-3,CASSSSGTNYGYTF
TRBJ2-3,TRBV5-4,CASSLGPTGVTDTQYF
TRBJ1-2,TRBV14,CASSQEAGRNYGYTF
TRBJ1-1,TRBV6-6,CASSPGQEAFF
TRBJ2-7,TRBV9,CASSVPPGWVQGEQYF
TRBJ1-5,TRBV6-1,CASTGGTDSNQPQHF
TRBJ2-5,TRBV6-1,CASSAGLAGGGETQYF
TRBJ2-3,TRBV9,CASSPGLPVGTQYF
TRBJ1-2,TRBV11-2,CASSLDSGFHYGYTF
TRBJ2-5,TRBV5-1,CASSLAGGGVQETQYF
TRBJ2-5,TRBV19,CASSMGLLNQETQYF
TRBJ2-7,TRBV5-1,CASSPGASGSAEQYF
TRBJ2-7,TRBV28,CASSLWTSGRANSYEQYF